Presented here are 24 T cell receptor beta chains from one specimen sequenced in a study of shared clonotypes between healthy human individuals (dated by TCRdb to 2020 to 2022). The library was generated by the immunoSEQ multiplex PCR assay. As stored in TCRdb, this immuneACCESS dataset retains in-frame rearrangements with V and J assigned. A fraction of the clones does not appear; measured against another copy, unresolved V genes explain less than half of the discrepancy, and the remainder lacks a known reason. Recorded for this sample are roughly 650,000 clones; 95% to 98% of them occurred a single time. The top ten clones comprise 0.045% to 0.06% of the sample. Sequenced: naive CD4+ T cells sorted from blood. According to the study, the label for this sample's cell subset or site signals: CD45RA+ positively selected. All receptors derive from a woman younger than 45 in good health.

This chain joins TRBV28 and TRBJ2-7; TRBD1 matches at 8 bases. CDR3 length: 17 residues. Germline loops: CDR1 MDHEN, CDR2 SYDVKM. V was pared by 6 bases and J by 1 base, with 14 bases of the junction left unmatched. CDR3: CASRPRRRDRTSYEQYF. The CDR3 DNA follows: TGTGCCAGCAGACCTCGCCGCCGGGACAGGACGTCCTACGAGCAGTACTTC.

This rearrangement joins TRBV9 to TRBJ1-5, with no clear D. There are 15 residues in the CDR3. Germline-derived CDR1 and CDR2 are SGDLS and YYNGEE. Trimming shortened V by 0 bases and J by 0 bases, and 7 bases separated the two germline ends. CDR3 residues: CASSVGGDSNQPQHF. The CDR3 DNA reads TGTGCCAGCAGCGTAGGGGGAGATAGCAATCAGCCCCAGCATTTT. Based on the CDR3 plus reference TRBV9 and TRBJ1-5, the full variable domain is DSGVTQTPKHLITATGQRVTLRCSPRSGDLSVYWYQQSLDQGLQFLIQYYNGEERAKGNILERFSAQQFPDLHSELNLSSLELGDSALYFCASSVGGDSNQPQHFGDGTRLSIL.

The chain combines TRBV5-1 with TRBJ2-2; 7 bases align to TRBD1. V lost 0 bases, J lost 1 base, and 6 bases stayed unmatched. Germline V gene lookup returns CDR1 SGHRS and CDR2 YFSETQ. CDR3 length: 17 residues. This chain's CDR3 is CASSLAPQGVNTGELFF. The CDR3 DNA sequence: TGCGCCAGCAGCTTGGCCCCGCAGGGGGTGAACACCGGGGAGCTGTTTTTT.

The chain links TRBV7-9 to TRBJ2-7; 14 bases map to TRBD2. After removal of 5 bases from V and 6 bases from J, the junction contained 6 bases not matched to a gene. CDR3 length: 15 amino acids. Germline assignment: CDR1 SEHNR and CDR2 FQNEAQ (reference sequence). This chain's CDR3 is CASSPGLAGDGEQYF. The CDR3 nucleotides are TGTGCCAGCAGCCCGGGACTAGCGGGAGACGGCGAGCAGTACTTC.

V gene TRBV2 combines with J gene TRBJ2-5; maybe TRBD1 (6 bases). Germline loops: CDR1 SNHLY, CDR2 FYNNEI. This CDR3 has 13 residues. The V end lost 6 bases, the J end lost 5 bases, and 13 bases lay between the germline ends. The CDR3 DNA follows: TGTGCCAGCAGGGGCCAGGGGTGGGAGACCCAGTACTTC. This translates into CASRGQGWETQYF.

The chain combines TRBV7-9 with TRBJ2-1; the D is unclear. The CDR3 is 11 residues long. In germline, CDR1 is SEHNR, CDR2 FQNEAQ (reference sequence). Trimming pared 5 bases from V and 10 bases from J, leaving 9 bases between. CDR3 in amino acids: CASSALEEQFF. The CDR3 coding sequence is TGTGCCAGCAGCGCTCTTGAAGAGCAGTTCTTC.

The CDR3 region is CASSPFDADEQYF. The CDR3 DNA is TGTGCCAGCTCACCCTTCGATGCCGACGAGCAGTACTTC. The chain carries TRBV18 and TRBJ2-7; D is ambiguous. Trimming shortened V by 3 bases and J by 5 bases, and 11 bases separated the two germline ends. The CDR3 has 13 residues. Germline loops: CDR1 KGHSH, CDR2 LQKENI.

The CDR3 spells CAISGSGSEADTQYF. The CDR3 nucleotides read TGTGCCATCAGTGGTAGCGGGAGTGAAGCAGATACGCAGTATTTT. This chain uses TRBV10-3 with TRBJ2-3, with 9 bases fitting TRBD2. Germline assignment: CDR1 ENHRY and CDR2 SYGVKD. With 4 bases clipped from V and 4 bases from J, the junction kept 6 bases outside the gene matches. The CDR3 spans 15 residues.

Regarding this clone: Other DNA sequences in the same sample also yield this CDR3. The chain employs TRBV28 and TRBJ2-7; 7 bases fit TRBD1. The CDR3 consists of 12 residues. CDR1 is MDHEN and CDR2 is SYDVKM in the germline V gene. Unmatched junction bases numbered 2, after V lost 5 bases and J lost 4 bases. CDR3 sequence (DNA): TGTGCCAGCAGTCTACAGGGGTACGAGCAGTACTTC. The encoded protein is CASSLQGYEQYF.

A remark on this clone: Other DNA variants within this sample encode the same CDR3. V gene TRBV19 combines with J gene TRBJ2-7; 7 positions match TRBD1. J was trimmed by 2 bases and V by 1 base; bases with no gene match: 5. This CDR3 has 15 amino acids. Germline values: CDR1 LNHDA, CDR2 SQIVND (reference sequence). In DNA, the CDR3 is TGTGCCAGTAGTATAGGAGGGACAGCAACCTACGAGCAGTACTTC. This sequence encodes CASSIGGTATYEQYF.

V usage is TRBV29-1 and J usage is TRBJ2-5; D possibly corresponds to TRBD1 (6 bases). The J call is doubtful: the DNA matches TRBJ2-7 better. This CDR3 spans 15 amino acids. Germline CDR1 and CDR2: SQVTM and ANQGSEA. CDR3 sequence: CSVQTGSGDSYEQYF. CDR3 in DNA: TGCAGCGTTCAAACAGGGTCCGGGGACTCCTACGAGCAGTACTTC.

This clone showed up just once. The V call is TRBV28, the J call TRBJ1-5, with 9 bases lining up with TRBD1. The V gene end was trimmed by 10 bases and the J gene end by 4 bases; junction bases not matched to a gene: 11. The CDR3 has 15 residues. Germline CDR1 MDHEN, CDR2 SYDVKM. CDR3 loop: CATLYSGTGNQPQHF. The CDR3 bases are TGTGCCACCCTATACTCCGGGACAGGGAATCAGCCCCAGCATTTT. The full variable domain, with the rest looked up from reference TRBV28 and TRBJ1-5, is DVKVTQSSRYLVKRTGEKVFLECVQDMDHENMFWYRQDPGLGLRLIYFSYDVKMKEKGDIPEGYSVSREKKERFSLILESASTNQTSMYLCATLYSGTGNQPQHFGDGTRLSIL.

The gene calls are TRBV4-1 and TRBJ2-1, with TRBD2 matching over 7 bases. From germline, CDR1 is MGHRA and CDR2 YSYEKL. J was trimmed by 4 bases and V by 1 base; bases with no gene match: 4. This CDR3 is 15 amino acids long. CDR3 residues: CASSQVGGRYNEQFF. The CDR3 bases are TGCGCCAGCAGCCAAGTGGGAGGGCGTTACAATGAGCAGTTCTTC.

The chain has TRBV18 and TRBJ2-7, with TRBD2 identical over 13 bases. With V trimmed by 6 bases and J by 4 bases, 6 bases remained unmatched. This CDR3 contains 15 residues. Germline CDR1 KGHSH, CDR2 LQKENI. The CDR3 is CASSRGLAGEYEQYF. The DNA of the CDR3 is TGTGCCAGCTCCCGCGGACTAGCGGGAGAGTACGAGCAGTACTTC.

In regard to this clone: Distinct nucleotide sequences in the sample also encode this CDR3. The CDR3 nucleotides read TGCGCCAGCAGCTTCGGAGGGGCCAACACTGAAGCTTTCTTT. It yields the protein CASSFGGANTEAFF. The rearrangement links TRBV5-1 to TRBJ1-1, with D perhaps TRBD1 (5 bases). This CDR3 spans 14 amino acids. Trimming removed 2 bases from V and 2 bases from J, with 10 bases in between. The V gene's germline CDR1 is SGHRS and CDR2 YFSETQ.

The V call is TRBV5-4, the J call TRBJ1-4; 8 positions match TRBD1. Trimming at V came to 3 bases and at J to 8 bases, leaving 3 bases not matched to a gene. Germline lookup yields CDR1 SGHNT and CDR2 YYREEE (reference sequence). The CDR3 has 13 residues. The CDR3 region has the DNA TGTGCCAGCAGCTCACAGGGGGACGAAAAACTGTTTTTT. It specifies CASSSQGDEKLFF.

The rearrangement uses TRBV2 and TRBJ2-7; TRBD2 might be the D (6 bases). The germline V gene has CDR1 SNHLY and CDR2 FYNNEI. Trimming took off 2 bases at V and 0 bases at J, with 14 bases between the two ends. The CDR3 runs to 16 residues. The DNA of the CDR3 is TGTGCCAGCAGTGAACTTATAGGAGGGCCCTCCTACGAGCAGTACTTC. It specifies CASSELIGGPSYEQYF.

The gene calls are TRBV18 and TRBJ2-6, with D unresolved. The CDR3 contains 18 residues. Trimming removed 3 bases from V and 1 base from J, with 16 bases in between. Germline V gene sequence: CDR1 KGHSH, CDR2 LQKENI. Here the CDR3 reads CASSPTALFSSGANVLTF. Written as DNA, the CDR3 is TGTGCCAGCTCACCTACAGCTCTATTCTCTTCTGGGGCCAACGTCCTGACTTTC.

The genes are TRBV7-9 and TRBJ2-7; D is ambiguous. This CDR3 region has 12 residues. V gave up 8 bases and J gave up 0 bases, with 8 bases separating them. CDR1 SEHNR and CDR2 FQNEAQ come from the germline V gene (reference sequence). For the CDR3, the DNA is TGTGCCAGCCGCTCAGGCTCCTACGAGCAGTACTTC. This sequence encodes CASRSGSYEQYF.

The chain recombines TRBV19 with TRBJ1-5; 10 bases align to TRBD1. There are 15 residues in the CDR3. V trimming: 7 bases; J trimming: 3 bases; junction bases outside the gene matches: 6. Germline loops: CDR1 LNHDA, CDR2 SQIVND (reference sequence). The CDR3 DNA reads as TGTGCCAGTATGCGACAGGGGGCCGACAATCAGCCCCAGCATTTT. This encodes CASMRQGADNQPQHF.

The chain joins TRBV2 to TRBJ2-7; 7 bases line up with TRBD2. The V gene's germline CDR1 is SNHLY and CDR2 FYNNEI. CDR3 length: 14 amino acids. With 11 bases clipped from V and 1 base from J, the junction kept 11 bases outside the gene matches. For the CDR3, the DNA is TGTGCCGCACACCGGCTAGCGGAGTCCTACGAGCAGTACTTC. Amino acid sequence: CAAHRLAESYEQYF.

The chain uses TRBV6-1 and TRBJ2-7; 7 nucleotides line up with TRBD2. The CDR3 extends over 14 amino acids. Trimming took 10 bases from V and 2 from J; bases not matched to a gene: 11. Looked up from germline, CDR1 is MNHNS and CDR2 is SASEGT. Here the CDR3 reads CATTERDWTYEQYF. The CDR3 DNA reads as TGTGCCACCACTGAGCGGGATTGGACCTACGAGCAGTACTTC.

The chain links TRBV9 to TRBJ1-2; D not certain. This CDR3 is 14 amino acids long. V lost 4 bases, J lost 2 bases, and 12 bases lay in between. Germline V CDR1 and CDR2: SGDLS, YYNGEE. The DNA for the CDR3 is TGTGCCAGCAGCCTTCGACTGGGGAACTATGGCTACACCTTC. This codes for CASSLRLGNYGYTF.

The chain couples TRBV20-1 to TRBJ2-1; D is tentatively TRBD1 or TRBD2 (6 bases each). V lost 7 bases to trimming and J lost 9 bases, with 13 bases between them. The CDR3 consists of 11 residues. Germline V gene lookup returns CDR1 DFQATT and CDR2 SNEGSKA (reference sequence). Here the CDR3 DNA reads TGCAGTGGGGAGAGGGGGGCTGAGCAGTTCTTC. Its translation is CSGERGAEQFF.